This T cell receptor (beta chain) derives from a study of sequential checkpoint blockade in melanoma. Study overall: First-line arms were nivolumab then ipilimumab, or the reverse, randomized 1:1. After both sequences, patients received maintenance nivolumab.

This clone appeared a single time. Described treatment: randomized to nivolumab then ipilimumab (arm A) or the reverse (arm B). None of the patients previously received DNA-damaging chemotherapy. Live CD3+CD8+ CD19− CD56− cells were sorted from PBMCs. Only in-frame clones appear in the TCRdb table, and some are missing; sequencing was by immunoSEQ multiplex PCR. The sample holds 30,000 to 40,000 clones; roughly 84% are singletons and the top ten take approximately 13%. The sample here was CD8+ T cells sorted from blood (inferred from file names), taken from a patient given nivolumab and ipilimumab in sequence. The sequence was obtained from a human donor with melanoma.

This chain's CDR3 is CASSLSPEAYGYTF. The DNA for the CDR3 is TGTGCCAGCAGCTTATCCCCGGAGGCCTATGGCTACACCTTC. The rearrangement uses TRBV7-9 and TRBJ1-2, with D unresolved. The CDR3 consists of 14 residues. V lost 2 bases, J lost 4 bases, and 11 bases lay in between. Per germline, CDR1 SEHNR and CDR2 FQNEAQ (reference sequence).